The source of this TCR beta chain is a study of chemoradiotherapy in HPV16-positive cancers. A remark on this clone: Antigen: not known.

The repertoire was sequenced with immunoSEQ multiplex PCR; TCRdb's copy has only in-frame clones and lacks some. The sample holds about 8,900 clones; around 84% are singletons and the top ten take about 3%. Repeated repertoire sampling spanned the course of chemoradiotherapy. Study conclusions and caveats: During treatment, candidate HPV-specific clones and E7-related motifs expanded in tumor. The functional HPV-specific definition rests on just two HPV16-positive patients.

This specimen was tumor tissue, taken from a patient who underwent chemoradiotherapy. The TCR originated in a human donor with HPV-associated anogenital cancer.

The CDR3 protein is CASSLGRSGALGETQYF. The CDR3, as DNA: TGTGCCAGCAGCTTAGGGAGGAGCGGGGCCCTGGGAGAGACCCAGTACTTC. The V and J genes are TRBV7-2 and TRBJ2-5, with 7 positions matching TRBD2. The V segment lost 1 base and the J segment 4 bases; nucleotides outside the gene matches: 12. From germline, CDR1 is SGHTA and CDR2 FQGNSA. The CDR3 sequence is 17 residues long.